Shown below are 9 T cell receptor beta chains from a single sample sequenced in a study of blood T cell repertoires in COVID-19. Generated by immunoSEQ multiplex PCR, the TCRdb table keeps only in-frame clones and is missing some. In the table there are 100,000 or so clones, 85% of which are singletons. Sequencing was performed on peripheral blood. These receptors were collected from a man aged 45-65 years with acute or convalescent COVID-19.

The chain has TRBV24-1 and TRBJ1-2; a possible D gene is TRBD1 (5 bases). Germline V CDR1 and CDR2: KGHDR, SFDVKD. V was clipped by 9 bases and J by 2 bases, with 6 bases between them. The CDR3 runs to 11 residues. The CDR3 protein is CATGGNYGYTF. CDR3 DNA sequence: TGTGCCACCGGGGGGAACTATGGCTACACCTTC.

This chain connects TRBV6-5 to TRBJ1-1; 8 bases are a match to TRBD1. The CDR3 totals 14 residues. CDR1 is MNHEY, CDR2 SVGAGI, per germline. Unmatched junction bases numbered 4, after V lost 6 bases and J lost 1 base. The CDR3 DNA sequence: TGTGCCAGCAGAACCGGGACAGGGAACACTGAAGCTTTCTTT. Its protein is CASRTGTGNTEAFF.

J is TRBJ1-2 and V is TRBV6-2 or TRBV6-3, with 7 bases lining up with TRBD1. The CDR3 has 15 amino acids. Germline V CDR1 and CDR2: MNHEY, SVGEGT. V trimming: 4 bases; J trimming: 4 bases; junction bases outside the gene matches: 9. CDR3 DNA: TGTGCCAGCAGTTTTACTGGAGGACAGGCCTATGGCTACACCTTC. Its protein is CASSFTGGQAYGYTF.

This clone has a single count. The chain employs TRBV7-8 and TRBJ2-2, with 10 bases that match TRBD2. V dropped 7 bases and J dropped 4; count of bases not matched to a gene: 12. CDR3 length equals 17 residues. From germline, CDR1 is SGHVS and CDR2 FQNEAQ. The DNA for the CDR3 is TGTGCCAGCACCCCAAGGAGGCTAGCGGGGGTCACCGGGGAGCTGTTTTTT. Translated: CASTPRRLAGVTGELFF.

The DNA of the CDR3 is TGCGCCAGCAGCTTACAGGGTATGGGTGAAGCTTTCTTT. It encodes CASSLQGMGEAFF. The J gene is TRBJ1-1, the V gene TRBV5-1; a weak D match, TRBD1 (6 bases). This CDR3 is built from 13 residues. CDR1 and CDR2 (germline): SGHRS, YFSETQ. V was cut by 2 bases and J by 7 bases, with 12 bases left in between.

The chain recombines TRBV5-1 with TRBJ1-1; the D gene is possibly TRBD1 (6 bases). The germline V and J ends were trimmed by 4 bases and 4 bases, with 11 bases remaining between them. The CDR3 sequence is 13 residues long. Germline CDR1 reads SGHRS; CDR2 reads YFSETQ. This CDR3 reads CASSLRGSTEAFF. In nucleotides, the CDR3 is TGCGCCAGCAGCCTTAGGGGGTCCACTGAAGCTTTCTTT. Full variable domain (outside the CDR3, taken from reference TRBV5-1 and TRBJ1-1): KAGVTQTPRYLIKTRGQQVTLSCSPISGHRSVSWYQQTPGQGLQFLFEYFSETQRNKGNFPGRFSGRQFSNSRSEMNVSTLELGDSALYLCASSLRGSTEAFFGQGTRLTVV.

V usage is TRBV27 and J usage is TRBJ2-7; 9 positions match TRBD1. V trimming: 4 bases; J trimming: 0 bases; junction bases outside the gene matches: 7. This CDR3 has 16 residues. Germline V gives CDR1 MNHEY, CDR2 SMNVEV (reference sequence). DNA of the CDR3: TGTGCCAGCAGTTGGGGACAGGGAAGAAGCTCCTACGAGCAGTACTTC. Amino acids: CASSWGQGRSSYEQYF.

The chain recombines TRBV7-9 with TRBJ2-1; 9 nucleotides align to TRBD2. Germline assignment: CDR1 SEHNR and CDR2 FQNEAQ (reference sequence). V was pared by 3 bases and J by 6 bases, with 15 bases of the junction left unmatched. The CDR3 has 18 amino acids. CDR3 in amino acids: CASSFASGTNSVINEQFF. The CDR3 DNA sequence: TGTGCCAGCAGCTTTGCTAGCGGGACCAATTCCGTAATCAATGAGCAGTTCTTC.

The V and J genes are TRBV6-2 or TRBV6-3 and TRBJ2-4, with 8 nucleotides matching TRBD1. Germline loops: CDR1 MNHEY, CDR2 SVGEGT. V lost 4 bases to trimming and J lost 1 base; unmatched junction nucleotides: 6. This CDR3 has 16 amino acids. CDR3 in DNA: TGTGCCAGCAGTTCACCGACAGGGGCGGCCAAAAACATTCAGTACTTC. This gives the protein CASSSPTGAAKNIQYF.